What follows are 29 T cell receptor beta chains derived from one specimen sequenced in a study of blood T cell repertoires in COVID-19. Repertoires were generated with immunoSEQ multiplex PCR, while TCRdb's copy carries only in-frame clones and drops some. The profile shows around 150,000 clones, roughly 80% of them singletons. Sequencing input: PBMCs or T cells enriched from blood (not recorded which). Source of these receptors: a woman aged 55 to 70 who had recovered from COVID-19.

The CDR3 DNA is TGCGCCAGCAGCTACAGCAACTATGGCTACACCTTC. This translates into CASSYSNYGYTF. The V call is TRBV5-1, the J call TRBJ1-2; D is uncertain. Per the germline V gene, CDR1 is SGHRS and CDR2 is YFSETQ. This CDR3 has 12 residues. Trimming shortened V by 3 bases and J by 2 bases, and 5 bases separated the two germline ends.

This chain links TRBV25-1 with TRBJ1-4; 7 bases are shared with TRBD1. CDR1 MGHDK and CDR2 SYGVNS come from the germline V gene. With V trimmed by 3 bases and J by 7 bases, 8 bases remained unmatched. The CDR3 spans 15 residues. The CDR3 DNA reads TGTGCCAGCAGTGATCCGAGACAGGGTCGTGAAAAACTGTTTTTT. Its protein product is CASSDPRQGREKLFF. The whole variable domain, remainder taken from reference TRBV25-1 and TRBJ1-4, is EADIYQTPRYLVIGTGKKITLECSQTMGHDKMYWYQQDPGMELHLIHYSYGVNSTEKGDLSSESTVSRIRTEHFPLTLESARPSHTSQYLCASSDPRQGREKLFFGSGTQLSVL.

V usage is TRBV2 and J usage is TRBJ1-5; D ambiguous. CDR3 length: 13 amino acids. V was cut by 7 bases and J by 2 bases, with 9 bases left in between. The germline V gene encodes CDR1 SNHLY and CDR2 FYNNEI. CDR3 sequence: CASTGLGNQPQHF. As DNA, the CDR3 is TGTGCCAGCACGGGTCTCGGCAATCAGCCCCAGCATTTT.

The chain links TRBV25-1 to TRBJ1-1; the match to TRBD1 covers 8 bases. Trimming cost V 4 bases and J 3 bases; bases outside gene matches: 4. This CDR3 has 14 residues. The germline V gene encodes CDR1 MGHDK and CDR2 SYGVNS. Here the CDR3 reads CASSATQGDTEAFF. In DNA, the CDR3 is TGTGCCAGCAGTGCTACACAGGGGGACACTGAAGCTTTCTTT.

This chain connects TRBV6-6 to TRBJ1-1; 7 positions agree with TRBD1. Germline V lookup: CDR1 MNHNY, CDR2 SVGAGI (reference sequence). J lost 8 bases, V lost 6 bases, and 6 bases had no gene match. CDR3 size: 12 residues. The CDR3 sequence: CASRAVDREAFF. CDR3 coding DNA: TGTGCCAGCAGGGCGGTGGACAGGGAAGCTTTCTTT.

The chain recombines TRBV7-6 with TRBJ2-3, with TRBD2 matching 7 bases. The CDR3 consists of 17 residues. Germline V gives CDR1 SGHVS, CDR2 FNYEAQ. The V gene end was trimmed by 5 bases and the J gene end by 0 bases; junction bases not matched to a gene: 11. The CDR3 loop reads CASSLWWAAGSTDTQYF. The CDR3 DNA sequence: TGTGCCAGCAGCCTCTGGTGGGCAGCGGGGAGCACAGATACGCAGTATTTT.

This chain links TRBV2 with TRBJ2-7; D possibly corresponds to TRBD1 (5 bases). V was shortened by 5 bases and J by 3 bases, with 14 bases between the two germline ends. This CDR3 is built from 14 residues. Germline loops: CDR1 SNHLY, CDR2 FYNNEI. The CDR3 DNA reads as TGTGCCAGCAGTCCCGCAGGGCCTAACTACGAGCAGTACTTC. It translates to CASSPAGPNYEQYF.

The chain links TRBV24-1 to TRBJ2-5, with D maybe TRBD1 (6 bases). The CDR3 spans 14 residues. V was clipped by 5 bases and J by 2 bases, with 11 bases between them. Germline V CDR1 and CDR2: KGHDR, SFDVKD. DNA for the CDR3: TGTGCCACCAGTGCAGCAGGGGAACAAGAGACCCAGTACTTC. Translation gives CATSAAGEQETQYF.

This clone was seen only a few times. CDR3 sequence (DNA): TGTGCCAGCTCGCGGGAGAACAGGGGGCAGCGCTACGAGCAGTACTTC. As protein: CASSRENRGQRYEQYF. The rearrangement uses TRBV18 and TRBJ2-7; TRBD1 agrees at 9 bases. Germline loops: CDR1 KGHSH, CDR2 LQKENI. The CDR3 covers 16 residues. V lost 6 bases, J lost 3 bases, and 12 bases stayed unmatched.

This clone appeared a single time. V gene TRBV4-1 combines with J gene TRBJ1-1, with 9 bases aligning to TRBD1. V was pared by 5 bases and J by 0 bases, with 4 bases of the junction left unmatched. Germline CDR1 and CDR2: MGHRA and YSYEKL. The CDR3 contains 15 residues. CDR3 loop: CASSNGQGMNTEAFF. CDR3 coding DNA: TGCGCCAGCAGCAACGGACAGGGGATGAACACTGAAGCTTTCTTT.

The rearrangement links TRBV19 to TRBJ2-7; D uncertain. Germline V gene sequence: CDR1 LNHDA, CDR2 SQIVND (reference sequence). The CDR3 contains 13 residues. Between the trimmed V and J ends, which lost 7 bases and 0 bases, there was a span of 10 bases. CDR3 bases: TGTGCCAGTACCGGGTCTCACTCCTACGAGCAGTACTTC. It encodes CASTGSHSYEQYF.

The rearrangement joins TRBV11-2 to TRBJ2-7; no reliable D call. This CDR3 spans 14 amino acids. Trimming left V 1 base short and J 4 bases short, with 11 bases between. Germline V gene data show CDR1 as SGHAT and CDR2 as FQNNGV. This CDR3 reads CASSLGGAIYEQYF. The CDR3 DNA reads as TGTGCCAGCAGCTTAGGTGGAGCGATTTACGAGCAGTACTTC. Filled out from reference TRBV11-2 and TRBJ2-7, the complete variable domain reads EAGVAQSPRYKIIEKRQSVAFWCNPISGHATLYWYQQILGQGPKLLIQFQNNGVVDDSQLPKDRFSAERLKGVDSTLKIQPAKLEDSAVYLCASSLGGAIYEQYFGPGTRLTVT.

The chain couples TRBV11-2 to TRBJ2-3; 12 nucleotides align to TRBD2. CDR3 length: 16 residues. V gave up 7 bases and J gave up 1 base; unmatched junction bases: 6. Looked up from germline, CDR1 is SGHAT and CDR2 is FQNNGV. The CDR3 reads CASILRTSGGTDTQYF. The CDR3 DNA reads as TGTGCCAGCATCCTCCGGACTAGCGGGGGCACAGATACGCAGTATTTT.

The gene calls are TRBV5-6 and TRBJ2-3; TRBD2 aligns across 8 bases. Germline V gene lookup returns CDR1 SGHDT and CDR2 YYEEEE. Trimming removed 4 bases from V and 2 bases from J; junction bases left unmatched: 9. The CDR3 length is 16 residues. The CDR3 region has the DNA TGTGCCAGCAGCGATGGAGCGGGGGCGATCACAGATACGCAGTATTTT. It codes for CASSDGAGAITDTQYF. Full variable domain (remainder filled in from reference TRBV5-6 and TRBJ2-3): DAGVTQSPTHLIKTRGQQVTLRCSPKSGHDTVSWYQQALGQGPQFIFQYYEEEERQRGNFPDRFSGHQFPNYSSELNVNALLLGDSALYLCASSDGAGAITDTQYFGPGTRLTVL.

The chain has TRBV20-1 and TRBJ2-1; the D gene is possibly TRBD1 (5 bases). In germline, CDR1 is DFQATT, CDR2 SNEGSKA (reference sequence). Trimming stripped 6 bases from V and 6 bases from J, with 9 bases between. This CDR3 is 11 amino acids long. The CDR3, as DNA: TGCAGTGCCAGTGGGGCCAATGAGCAGTTCTTC. This codes for CSASGANEQFF.

V usage is TRBV30 and J usage is TRBJ2-7; 8 bases align to TRBD1. With 1 base clipped from V and 0 bases from J, the junction kept 5 bases outside the gene matches. In germline, CDR1 is GTSNPN, CDR2 SVGIG (reference sequence). This CDR3 is built from 15 residues. CDR3 bases: TGTGCCTGGAGTGGGGGACAGGTGAGCTCCTACGAGCAGTACTTC. Encoded protein: CAWSGGQVSSYEQYF. The whole variable domain, remainder taken from reference TRBV30 and TRBJ2-7, is SQTIHQWPATLVQPVGSPLSLECTVEGTSNPNLYWYRQAAGRGLQLLFYSVGIGQISSEVPQNLSASRPQDRQFILSSKKLLLSDSGFYLCAWSGGQVSSYEQYFGPGTRLTVT.

The chain uses TRBV19 and TRBJ2-5; 12 bases fit TRBD2. The V segment lost 5 bases and the J segment 4 bases; nucleotides outside the gene matches: 5. The germline CDR1 and CDR2 sequences are LNHDA and SQIVND (reference sequence). This CDR3 has 15 amino acids. The CDR3 here is CASSRLAGGSETQYF. The CDR3 nucleotides are TGTGCCAGTAGTCGTCTAGCGGGGGGGTCAGAGACCCAGTACTTC.

This clone was seen ten or more times. This rearrangement joins TRBV14 to TRBJ1-3, with TRBD1 matching 9 bases. CDR1 and CDR2 (germline): SGHDN, FVKESK. The CDR3 covers 14 residues. J was trimmed by 4 bases and V by 4 bases; bases with no gene match: 2. Here the CDR3 DNA reads TGTGCCAGCAGCCGGACAGGGGAAGGAAACACCATATATTTT. This encodes CASSRTGEGNTIYF.

V usage is TRBV2 and J usage is TRBJ1-1, with D perhaps TRBD1 (5 bases). The V end lost 2 bases, the J end lost 0 bases, and 7 bases lay between the germline ends. The length of the CDR3 is 14 residues. From germline, CDR1 is SNHLY and CDR2 FYNNEI. CDR3 loop: CASSERTMNTEAFF. CDR3 DNA: TGTGCCAGCAGTGAAAGGACAATGAACACTGAAGCTTTCTTT.

The gene calls are TRBV30 and TRBJ1-1; unclear D gene. V was trimmed by 1 base and J by 1 base, leaving 7 bases between them. The CDR3 is 13 amino acids. From germline, CDR1 is GTSNPN and CDR2 SVGIG (reference sequence). This chain's CDR3 is CAWSESWNTEAFF. The CDR3 bases are TGTGCCTGGAGTGAGAGCTGGAACACTGAAGCTTTCTTT.

Only a few counts were recorded for this clone. The J gene is TRBJ1-2, the V gene TRBV29-1; perhaps TRBD1 as D (6 bases). Deletions cut 6 bases from V and 5 bases from J, with 16 bases between. This CDR3 comprises 13 residues. CDR1 and CDR2 from the germline V gene are SQVTM and ANQGSEA. Here the CDR3 reads CSVVAGTRYGYTF. The CDR3 region has the DNA TGCAGCGTGGTAGCCGGGACAAGATATGGCTACACCTTC.

The rearrangement uses TRBV7-2 and TRBJ2-2, with 9 bases fitting TRBD1. The length of the CDR3 is 13 residues. Per the germline V gene, CDR1 is SGHTA and CDR2 is FQGNSA. The junction had 2 bases not matched to a gene; V was cut back by 5 bases and J by 7 bases. The CDR3 DNA follows: TGTGCCAGCAGCACGGACAGGGGCGGGGAGCTGTTTTTT. Translated: CASSTDRGGELFF.

This clone occurred a few times. This chain links TRBV12-5 with TRBJ2-1; possibly TRBD2 for D (5 bases). The length of the CDR3 is 16 residues. Looked up from germline, CDR1 is LGHNT and CDR2 is FRNRAP. Trimming cost V 2 bases and J 1 base, with 12 bases left between them. The CDR3 region has the DNA TGTGCTAGTGGTTTGATGGTAGCGAGGTCCTACAATGAGCAGTTCTTC. Translated, it gives CASGLMVARSYNEQFF.

V is TRBV11-2 and J is TRBJ2-2; 7 bases are a match to TRBD1. V lost 5 bases, J lost 8 bases, and 8 bases stayed unmatched. This CDR3 region has 14 residues. Germline loops: CDR1 SGHAT, CDR2 FQNNGV. The CDR3 is CASSRTGAGGELFF. CDR3 in DNA: TGTGCCAGCAGCCGAACAGGGGCTGGGGGGGAGCTGTTTTTT.

The chain couples TRBV5-4 to TRBJ1-2, with 9 positions matching TRBD1. The germline gives CDR1 SGHNT, CDR2 YYREEE (reference sequence). The junction had 5 bases not matched to a gene; V was cut back by 4 bases and J by 4 bases. The CDR3 sequence is 14 residues long. The CDR3 region is CASSRTGEGYGYTF. CDR3 DNA: TGTGCCAGCAGCAGGACAGGGGAGGGCTATGGCTACACCTTC.

The chain employs TRBV19 and TRBJ1-5, with D hard to call. Germline CDR1 and CDR2: LNHDA and SQIVND (reference sequence). The length of the CDR3 is 14 residues. Trimming stripped 2 bases from V and 5 bases from J, with 10 bases between. In DNA, the CDR3 is TGTGCCAGTAGTATATGGGAGGGTGATCAGCCCCAGCATTTT. Its translation: CASSIWEGDQPQHF. The variable domain in full, with the rest retrieved from reference TRBV19 and TRBJ1-5, is DGGITQSPKYLFRKEGQNVTLSCEQNLNHDAMYWYRQDPGQGLRLIYYSQIVNDFQKGDIAEGYSVSREKKESFPLTVTSAQKNPTAFYLCASSIWEGDQPQHFGDGTRLSIL.

The chain carries TRBV7-3 and TRBJ2-3, with D unresolved. Germline V gene lookup returns CDR1 SGHTA and CDR2 FQGTGA. Trimming stripped 2 bases from V and 2 bases from J, with 8 bases between. CDR3 length: 14 amino acids. CDR3: CASSLRRSTDTQYF. Here the CDR3 DNA reads TGTGCCAGCAGCTTACGCAGGTCCACAGATACGCAGTATTTT.

This clone was counted a few times. V usage is TRBV10-1 and J usage is TRBJ2-1; 11 nucleotides match TRBD1. The junction had 8 bases not matched to a gene; V was cut back by 6 bases and J by 13 bases. Germline CDR1 reads WNHNN; CDR2 reads SYGVQD (reference sequence). The CDR3 extends over 13 amino acids. The CDR3 spells CASSEGTGGLQFF. CDR3 nucleotides: TGCGCCAGCAGCGAGGGGACAGGGGGGCTTCAGTTCTTC.

The CDR3 sequence is CSVGGRTGDLVEAFF. As DNA, the CDR3 is TGCAGCGTTGGCGGTCGGACAGGGGATTTGGTTGAAGCTTTCTTT. The rearrangement joins TRBV29-1 to TRBJ1-1; 9 bases align to TRBD1. Germline V gene data show CDR1 as SQVTM and CDR2 as ANQGSEA. The J segment lost 7 bases and the V segment lost 4 bases, leaving 13 bases of the junction unmatched. The CDR3 is made up of 15 amino acids.